Presented here are 15 T cell receptor beta chains from one specimen sequenced in a study of cytotoxic CD8 clonotypes in ibrutinib-treated CLL. Profiling relied on immunoSEQ multiplex PCR, and the TCRdb table lists in-frame clones only, not all of them. The data hold tens of thousands of clones, with 56% observed a single time. Specimen: PBMCs, collected after 24 months of ibrutinib treatment. The receptors here all came from a human donor with chronic lymphocytic leukemia.

V is TRBV15 and J is TRBJ1-2, with 8 bases lining up with TRBD1. V gave up 0 bases and J gave up 7 bases; unmatched junction bases: 13. The CDR3 runs 17 residues. Germline CDR1 is LNHNV and CDR2 is YYDKDF (reference sequence). The CDR3 sequence is CATSRDLIIQGAGGYTF. CDR3 DNA: TGTGCCACCAGCAGAGATCTCATTATCCAGGGGGCGGGTGGCTACACCTTC.

This clone was found once. The genes are TRBV7-9 and TRBJ2-7; 7 bases align to TRBD1. This CDR3 contains 14 residues. V was clipped by 5 bases and J by 6 bases; unmatched bases: 10. Germline-derived CDR1 and CDR2 are SEHNR and FQNEAQ (reference sequence). The CDR3 region has the DNA TGTGCCAGCAGCGAGACTCCCAAGGGGGCCGAGCAGTACTTC. This translates into CASSETPKGAEQYF.

The gene calls are TRBV29-1 and TRBJ1-2; 9 bases align to TRBD1. Germline V gene lookup returns CDR1 SQVTM and CDR2 ANQGSEA. V gave up 3 bases and J gave up 3 bases; unmatched junction bases: 5. This CDR3 is built from 14 residues. In DNA, the CDR3 is TGCAGCGTTGAGTACAGGGGGCCGGACTATGGCTACACCTTC. As protein: CSVEYRGPDYGYTF.

The chain combines TRBV6-1 with TRBJ2-3, with TRBD2 matching 8 bases. Germline lookup yields CDR1 MNHNS and CDR2 SASEGT. The V gene end was trimmed by 7 bases and the J gene end by 2 bases; junction bases not matched to a gene: 5. The CDR3 length is 14 residues. DNA for the CDR3: TGTGCCAGCATTTCGCGGGGGGTCACAGATACGCAGTATTTT. This sequence encodes CASISRGVTDTQYF.

The rearrangement uses TRBV5-1 and TRBJ2-4; D gene ambiguous. V lost 2 bases, J lost 0 bases, and 6 bases lay in between. Germline V gene data show CDR1 as SGHRS and CDR2 as YFSETQ. The CDR3 loop spans 14 amino acids. The CDR3 sequence is CASSLGLAKNIQYF. The CDR3 DNA sequence: TGCGCCAGCAGCTTAGGTCTAGCCAAAAACATTCAGTACTTC. Drawing the rest from reference TRBV5-1 and TRBJ2-4, the complete variable domain is KAGVTQTPRYLIKTRGQQVTLSCSPISGHRSVSWYQQTPGQGLQFLFEYFSETQRNKGNFPGRFSGRQFSNSRSEMNVSTLELGDSALYLCASSLGLAKNIQYFGAGTRLSVL.

V and J are TRBV6-4 and TRBJ1-6; D remains ambiguous. The CDR3 extends over 14 amino acids. The germline V gene has CDR1 MRHNA and CDR2 SNTAGT. V lost 10 bases, J lost 11 bases, and 21 bases lay in between. The CDR3 spells CATYPTGMWPPLHF. CDR3 sequence (DNA): TGTGCCACCTACCCCACGGGAATGTGGCCACCCCTCCACTTT.

This clone occurred a few times. The chain has TRBV7-9 and TRBJ2-1; TRBD2 agrees at 9 bases. Unmatched junction bases numbered 4, after V lost 2 bases and J lost 5 bases. CDR1 is SEHNR and CDR2 is FQNEAQ in the germline V gene (reference sequence). This CDR3 spans 15 amino acids. CDR3: CASSLWAGGDNEQFF. DNA of the CDR3: TGTGCCAGCAGCTTATGGGCGGGAGGGGACAATGAGCAGTTCTTC.

This chain joins TRBV2 and TRBJ1-1; D perhaps matches TRBD1 (6 bases). CDR1 is SNHLY and CDR2 is FYNNEI in the germline V gene. Trimming removed 9 bases at V and 5 bases at J, with 13 bases between. CDR3 length: 12 amino acids. The CDR3 protein is CARGGEQTEAFF. The DNA for the CDR3 is TGTGCCAGAGGGGGAGAGCAGACTGAAGCTTTCTTT.

The chain combines TRBV7-8 with TRBJ1-1; a possible D gene is TRBD1 (5 bases). Germline CDR1 reads SGHVS; CDR2 reads FQNEAQ. The CDR3 is made up of 15 amino acids. Trimming cost V 5 bases and J 0 bases, with 13 bases left between them. The DNA of the CDR3 is TGTGCCAGCAGCGGGCAGTGGGGCATGAACACTGAAGCTTTCTTT. Protein product: CASSGQWGMNTEAFF.

The V and J genes are TRBV27 and TRBJ1-1; 11 bases align to TRBD1. This CDR3 has 16 residues. CDR1 MNHEY and CDR2 SMNVEV come from the germline V gene (reference sequence). The J segment lost 10 bases and the V segment lost 5 bases, leaving 15 bases of the junction unmatched. In DNA, the CDR3 is TGTGCCAGCAGTCCTAATTCTAACTGGGACAGGGGGAGAGCTTTCTTT. Protein sequence: CASSPNSNWDRGRAFF.

This sequence joins TRBV10-3 and TRBJ2-3; D is ambiguous. In germline, CDR1 is ENHRY, CDR2 SYGVKD. CDR3 length equals 14 residues. V lost 3 bases to trimming and J lost 2 bases, with 9 bases between them. The CDR3: CAISDWADTDTQYF. DNA of the CDR3: TGTGCCATCAGTGATTGGGCGGACACAGATACGCAGTATTTT.

The V call is TRBV5-4, the J call TRBJ2-7; 8 nucleotides match TRBD2. J was trimmed by 6 bases and V by 1 base; bases with no gene match: 15. Per the germline V gene, CDR1 is SGHNT and CDR2 is YYREEE (reference sequence). The CDR3 has 17 amino acids. CDR3 bases: TGTGCCAGCAGCTTGAGAATCTCCGGGGGGGCCTTTAGCGAGCAGTACGTC. Its protein product is CASSLRISGGAFSEQYV.

The chain recombines TRBV6-1 with TRBJ2-7; D gene ambiguous. The CDR3 loop spans 16 amino acids. V was pared by 2 bases and J by 3 bases, with 17 bases between. The germline V gene encodes CDR1 MNHNS and CDR2 SASEGT. Written as DNA, the CDR3 is TGTGCCAGCAGTGAAATCCCCTCGCAGGCATTCTACGAGCAGTACTTC. It encodes CASSEIPSQAFYEQYF.

This clone showed up just once. The rearrangement links TRBV28 to TRBJ2-5; perhaps D is TRBD1 or TRBD2 (7 bases each). V lost 5 bases, J lost 4 bases, and 23 bases lay in between. CDR3 length equals 17 residues. Germline values: CDR1 MDHEN, CDR2 SYDVKM. CDR3 sequence reads: CASSPRKWGRGGETQYF. The DNA for the CDR3 is TGTGCCAGCAGTCCAAGGAAGTGGGGCAGGGGGGGAGAGACCCAGTACTTC.

This clone was seen only a few times. The gene calls are TRBV28 and TRBJ1-4; the D gene is possibly TRBD1 (6 bases). V dropped 7 bases and J dropped 6 bases, with 24 bases sitting between them. Germline V CDR1 and CDR2: MDHEN, SYDVKM. The CDR3 length is 17 residues. CDR3 loop: CASINGGGRGGDEKLFF. DNA of the CDR3: TGTGCCAGCATAAATGGCGGGGGGCGCGGAGGGGATGAAAAACTGTTTTTT.